Listed below are T cell receptor beta chains from one sample, sequenced in a study of blood T cell repertoires in COVID-19. Here immunoSEQ multiplex PCR was the method, and the copy in TCRdb shows in-frame clones only, minus some. Of under 40,000 clones in the sample, approximately 84% are singletons; the top ten hold around 15%. Material for sequencing was peripheral blood. Receptors originate from a man aged 50 to 59 with active or convalescent COVID-19. CDR3s include the opening cysteine and the closing phenylalanine or tryptophan. A D gene is named only where the DNA matches it firmly. Where a row states a size, it is once, few, many or the class of an expanded clone; other rows omit it.

V: TRBV7-6; D: .; size: .; J: TRBJ2-7; CDR3: CASSGGGVLYEQYF
V: TRBV6-1; D: TRBD1; size: few; J: TRBJ1-2; CDR3: CASSGGTRDRLWAYGYTF
V: TRBV6-6; D: TRBD2; size: few; J: TRBJ2-1; CDR3: CASSRTSGGKGGNEQFF
V: TRBV11-3; D: TRBD1; size: .; J: TRBJ2-1; CDR3: CASSPVYRGYPDNEQFF
V: TRBV19; D: TRBD2; size: .; J: TRBJ2-7; CDR3: CASSIHAGGNGEQYF
V: TRBV12-3/TRBV12-4; D: .; size: .; J: TRBJ2-7; CDR3: CASSHSYEQYF
V: TRBV11-3; D: .; size: .; J: TRBJ2-1; CDR3: CASSLGPGVREQFF
V: TRBV4-1; D: TRBD2; size: .; J: TRBJ2-5; CDR3: CASSQEGTSGQETQYF
V: TRBV6-2/TRBV6-3; D: TRBD1; size: .; J: TRBJ1-1; CDR3: CASSYRGTGGGTEAFF
V: TRBV18; D: TRBD2; size: .; J: TRBJ2-3; CDR3: CASSPLAGGQDTQYF
V: TRBV6-4; D: .; size: .; J: TRBJ2-2; CDR3: CASSDSPRGNTGELFF
V: TRBV6-5; D: TRBD1; size: .; J: TRBJ2-2; CDR3: CASTDRGELFF
V: TRBV19; D: .; size: few; J: TRBJ2-7; CDR3: CASRGQSSYEQYF
V: TRBV14; D: .; size: .; J: TRBJ1-6; CDR3: CASSQEYGSPLHF
V: TRBV12-5; D: .; size: .; J: TRBJ2-1; CDR3: CASVPVSGVSYNEQFF
V: TRBV4-2; D: .; size: .; J: TRBJ1-2; CDR3: CASSQDARVRQNYGYTF
V: TRBV4-1; D: TRBD1; size: .; J: TRBJ1-4; CDR3: CASSHGGFGTGSGGEKLFF
V: TRBV27; D: TRBD1; size: .; J: TRBJ1-2; CDR3: CASSWGQGYGYTF
V: TRBV6-5; D: TRBD1; size: .; J: TRBJ1-5; CDR3: CASSGTGNQPQHF
V: TRBV7-8; D: .; size: once; J: TRBJ1-3; CDR3: CASSLATGSSGNTIYF
V: TRBV11-2; D: .; size: .; J: TRBJ2-5; CDR3: CASSFGELQETQYF
V: TRBV19; D: .; size: .; J: TRBJ2-7; CDR3: CASKLRATSYEQYF
V: TRBV25-1; D: .; size: .; J: TRBJ1-2; CDR3: CASSESGLLNYGYTF
V: TRBV12-2; D: .; size: .; J: TRBJ1-3; CDR3: CASRFVPVVTIYF
V: TRBV3-1/TRBV3-2; D: .; size: .; J: TRBJ2-6; CDR3: CASSQGSSGANVLTF
V: TRBV30; D: TRBD1; size: .; J: TRBJ1-3; CDR3: CACRLTQGKGGNTIYF
V: TRBV6-6; D: .; size: .; J: TRBJ1-3; CDR3: CASSQAGGSGNTIYF
V: TRBV5-4; D: TRBD2; size: .; J: TRBJ2-2; CDR3: CASSLGSGGNTGELFF
V: TRBV7-9; D: TRBD1; size: .; J: TRBJ1-5; CDR3: CASSRSTGAQPQHF
V: TRBV5-5; D: .; size: .; J: TRBJ1-2; CDR3: CASSADLGGAPGGYTF
V: TRBV28; D: .; size: .; J: TRBJ1-2; CDR3: CASSPKGSVYGYTF
V: TRBV25-1; D: .; size: .; J: TRBJ1-5; CDR3: CASSRRVEGPQHF
V: TRBV2; D: .; size: .; J: TRBJ1-3; CDR3: CATEERLRNTIYF
V: TRBV2; D: .; size: .; J: TRBJ2-4; CDR3: CASSSSQLAKNIQYF